The table lists the clone carrying this T cell receptor (beta chain) with a few counts. Its target is not known. Hyperthyroidism patients, aged 18 to 65, were newly diagnosed, under 2 months' duration. These data belong to a study of Graves' ophthalmopathy and Graves' hyperthyroidism. Study-level points and caveats: Forecasting of ophthalmopathy progression by the model achieved over 55% sensitivity and 72% to 75% specificity.

Beta-chain TCR CDR3 regions were amplified from RNA transcripts. Second-round multiplex PCR followed a first-round RT-PCR using HTBI primers. TCRdb reanalysed the multiplex PCR reads using MiXCR and keeps one entry per CDR3 protein. This sample has roughly 600,000 distinct CDR3 sequences, with approximately 35% found just once. The CDR3 is 15 amino acids. Trimming cost V 0 bases and J 5 bases, with 13 bases left between them. The chain joins TRBV12-3 or TRBV12-4 to TRBJ1-1; D is unclear. The material sequenced was peripheral blood or thyroid tissue (not recorded which). The sequence derives from an adult man with Graves' hyperthyroidism. The CDR3 coding sequence is TGTGCCAGCAGTTTAGCGGCGGGGTTTGGGACTGAAGCTTTCTTT. Amino acid sequence: CASSLAAGFGTEAFF.